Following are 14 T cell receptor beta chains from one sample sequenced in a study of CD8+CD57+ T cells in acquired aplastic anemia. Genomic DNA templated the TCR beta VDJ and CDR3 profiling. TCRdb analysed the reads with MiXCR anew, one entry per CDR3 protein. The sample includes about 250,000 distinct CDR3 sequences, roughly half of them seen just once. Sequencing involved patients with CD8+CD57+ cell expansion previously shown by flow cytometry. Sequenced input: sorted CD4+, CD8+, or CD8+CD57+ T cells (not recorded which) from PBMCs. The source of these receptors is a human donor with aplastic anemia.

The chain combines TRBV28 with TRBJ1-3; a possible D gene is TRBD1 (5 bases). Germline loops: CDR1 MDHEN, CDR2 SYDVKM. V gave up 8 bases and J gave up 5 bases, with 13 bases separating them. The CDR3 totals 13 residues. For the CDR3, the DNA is TGTGCCAGCCACGGGGGGGGAAGAAACACCATATATTTT. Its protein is CASHGGGRNTIYF.

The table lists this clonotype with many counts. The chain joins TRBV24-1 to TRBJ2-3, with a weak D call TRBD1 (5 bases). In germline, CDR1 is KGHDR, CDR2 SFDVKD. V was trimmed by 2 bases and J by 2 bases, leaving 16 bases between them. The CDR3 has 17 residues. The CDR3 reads CATSDSGAGDFTDTQYF. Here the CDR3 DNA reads TGTGCCACCAGTGATTCTGGGGCCGGTGATTTCACAGATACGCAGTATTTT.

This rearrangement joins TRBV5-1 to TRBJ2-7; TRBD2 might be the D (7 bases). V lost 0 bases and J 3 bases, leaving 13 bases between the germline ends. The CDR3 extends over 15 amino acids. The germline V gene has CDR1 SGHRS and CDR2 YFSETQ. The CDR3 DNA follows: TGCGCCAGCAGCTTGGCGGCGGGGGCGGACTACGAGCAGTACTTC. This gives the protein CASSLAAGADYEQYF.

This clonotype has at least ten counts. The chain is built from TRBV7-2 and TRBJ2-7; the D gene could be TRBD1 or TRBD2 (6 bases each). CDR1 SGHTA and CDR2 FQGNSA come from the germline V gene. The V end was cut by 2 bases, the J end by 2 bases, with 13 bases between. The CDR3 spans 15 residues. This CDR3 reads CASSLFGGLPYEQYF. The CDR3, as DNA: TGTGCCAGCAGCTTATTTGGGGGGCTCCCCTACGAGCAGTACTTC.

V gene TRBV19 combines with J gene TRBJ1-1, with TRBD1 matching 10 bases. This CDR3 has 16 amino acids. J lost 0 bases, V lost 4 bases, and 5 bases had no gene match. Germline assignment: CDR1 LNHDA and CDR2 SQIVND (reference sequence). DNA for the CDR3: TGTGCCAGTAGTAGCGCGACAGGGGGCCTGAACACTGAAGCTTTCTTT. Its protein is CASSSATGGLNTEAFF.

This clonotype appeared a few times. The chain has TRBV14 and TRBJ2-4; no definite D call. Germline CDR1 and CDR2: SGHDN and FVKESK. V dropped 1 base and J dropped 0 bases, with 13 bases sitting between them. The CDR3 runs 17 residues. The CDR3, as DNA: TGTGCCAGCAGCCAAGTGGGAAGTGCACTAGCCAAAAACATTCAGTACTTC. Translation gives CASSQVGSALAKNIQYF.

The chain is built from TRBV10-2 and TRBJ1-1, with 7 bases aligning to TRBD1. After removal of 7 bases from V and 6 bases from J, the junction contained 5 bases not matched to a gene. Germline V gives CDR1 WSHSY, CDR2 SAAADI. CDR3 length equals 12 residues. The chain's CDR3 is CASTDRDAEAFF. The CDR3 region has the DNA TGCGCCAGCACAGACAGGGACGCTGAAGCTTTCTTT.

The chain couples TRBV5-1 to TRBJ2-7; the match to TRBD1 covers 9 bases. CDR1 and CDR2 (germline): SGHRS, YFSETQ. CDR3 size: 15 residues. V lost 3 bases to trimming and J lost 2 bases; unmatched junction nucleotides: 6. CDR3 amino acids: CASSWTGVDPYEQYF. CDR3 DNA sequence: TGCGCCAGCAGCTGGACAGGGGTAGATCCCTACGAGCAGTACTTC.

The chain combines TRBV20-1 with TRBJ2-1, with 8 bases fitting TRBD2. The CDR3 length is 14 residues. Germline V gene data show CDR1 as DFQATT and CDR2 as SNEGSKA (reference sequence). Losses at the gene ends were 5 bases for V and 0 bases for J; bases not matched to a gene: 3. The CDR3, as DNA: TGCAGTGCTCGTAGCGGGGCCTCCTACAATGAGCAGTTCTTC. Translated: CSARSGASYNEQFF.

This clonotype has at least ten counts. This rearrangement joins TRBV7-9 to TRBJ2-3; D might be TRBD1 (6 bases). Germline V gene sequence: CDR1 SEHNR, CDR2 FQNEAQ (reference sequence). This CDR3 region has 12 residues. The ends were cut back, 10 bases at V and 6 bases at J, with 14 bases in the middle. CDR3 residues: CAISQGLDTQYF. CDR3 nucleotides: TGTGCCATCTCTCAGGGGTTGGATACGCAGTATTTT.

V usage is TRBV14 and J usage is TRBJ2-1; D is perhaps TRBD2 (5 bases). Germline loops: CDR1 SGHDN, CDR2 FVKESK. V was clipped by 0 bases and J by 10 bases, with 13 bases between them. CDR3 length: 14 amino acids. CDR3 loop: CASSQDSWRVEQFF. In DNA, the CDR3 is TGTGCCAGCAGCCAAGATAGTTGGCGGGTCGAGCAGTTCTTC.

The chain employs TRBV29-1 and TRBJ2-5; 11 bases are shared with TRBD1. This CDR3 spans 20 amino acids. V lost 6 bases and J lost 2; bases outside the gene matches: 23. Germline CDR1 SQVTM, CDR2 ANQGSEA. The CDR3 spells CSVVFPYRTGGDLRQETQYF. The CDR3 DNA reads TGCAGCGTGGTCTTTCCATATCGGACAGGGGGCGACCTAAGGCAAGAGACCCAGTACTTC.

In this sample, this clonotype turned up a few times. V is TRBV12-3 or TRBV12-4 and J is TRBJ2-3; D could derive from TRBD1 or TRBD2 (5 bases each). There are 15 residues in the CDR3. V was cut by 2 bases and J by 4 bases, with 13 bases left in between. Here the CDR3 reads CASSLRVGAADTQYF. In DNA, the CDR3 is TGTGCCAGCAGTTTAAGGGTCGGGGCGGCAGATACGCAGTATTTT.

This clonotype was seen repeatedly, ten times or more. Here the CDR3 DNA reads TGCGCCAGCAGCTTATGGGGAACTGGGGGAGATACGCAGTATTTT. It codes for CASSLWGTGGDTQYF. V usage is TRBV5-1 and J usage is TRBJ2-3, with D possibly called TRBD1 or TRBD2 (5 bases each). The germline V gene encodes CDR1 SGHRS and CDR2 YFSETQ. CDR3 size: 15 residues. V was cut by 2 bases and J by 5 bases, with 15 bases left in between. Filled out from reference TRBV5-1 and TRBJ2-3, the complete variable domain reads KAGVTQTPRYLIKTRGQQVTLSCSPISGHRSVSWYQQTPGQGLQFLFEYFSETQRNKGNFPGRFSGRQFSNSRSEMNVSTLELGDSALYLCASSLWGTGGDTQYFGPGTRLTVL.